The 9 T cell receptor beta chains below were found in one sample sequenced in a study of cytomegalovirus exposure and HLA in healthy donors. In the PCR, 60 Vbeta and 13 Jbeta primers were used. Repertoires were generated with immunoSEQ multiplex PCR, while TCRdb's copy carries only in-frame clones and drops some. The sample features approximately 110,000 clones, with approximately 2% in its top ten. The specimen sequenced was PBMCs. These receptors were obtained from a man between 35 and 55 years old in good health and CMV-seronegative.

The J gene is TRBJ1-1, the V gene TRBV6-6; perhaps TRBD1 as D (6 bases). Germline V gene data show CDR1 as MNHNY and CDR2 as SVGAGI (reference sequence). The CDR3 sequence is 16 residues long. Trimming removed 0 bases from V and 10 bases from J, with 21 bases in between. The CDR3 reads CASSYSLPEQGRLAFF. For the CDR3, the DNA is TGTGCCAGCAGTTACTCTTTACCAGAACAGGGCCGGTTAGCTTTCTTT.

The chain couples TRBV5-1 to TRBJ1-4, with TRBD1 matching over 9 bases. Germline loops: CDR1 SGHRS, CDR2 YFSETQ. V shed 7 bases, J shed 5 bases, and the junction held 6 bases outside the gene matches. The CDR3 contains 14 residues. The chain's CDR3 is CASYTGTGNEKLFF. CDR3 sequence (DNA): TGCGCCAGCTATACCGGGACAGGGAATGAAAAACTGTTTTTT.

J is TRBJ1-1 and V is TRBV9; D uncertain. Germline values: CDR1 SGDLS, CDR2 YYNGEE. The CDR3 sequence is 15 residues long. Trimming shortened V by 0 bases and J by 7 bases, and 16 bases separated the two germline ends. The CDR3 nucleotides read TGTGCCAGCAGCGTAGATGGGCGGGCAGCCGTTGAAGCTTTCTTT. This codes for CASSVDGRAAVEAFF. The whole variable domain, filled in from reference TRBV9 and TRBJ1-1, reads DSGVTQTPKHLITATGQRVTLRCSPRSGDLSVYWYQQSLDQGLQFLIQYYNGEERAKGNILERFSAQQFPDLHSELNLSSLELGDSALYFCASSVDGRAAVEAFFGQGTRLTVV.

V gene TRBV7-9 combines with J gene TRBJ2-7; possible D gene TRBD2, 5 bases. Germline V gene data show CDR1 as SEHNR and CDR2 as FQNEAQ (reference sequence). V was shortened by 8 bases and J by 0 bases, with 20 bases between the two germline ends. The CDR3 totals 16 residues. This CDR3 reads CASERSLMGSSYEQYF. Written as DNA, the CDR3 is TGTGCCAGCGAGCGTTCACTAATGGGGAGCTCCTACGAGCAGTACTTC.

This chain links TRBV6-6 with TRBJ2-7; the match to TRBD1 covers 8 bases. This CDR3 is built from 16 residues. Per germline, CDR1 MNHNY and CDR2 SVGAGI (reference sequence). Trimming took 2 bases from V and 6 from J; bases not matched to a gene: 12. CDR3 DNA: TGTGCCAGCAGTTACACCGGGACAGGCCCTTTAGGCGAGCAGTACTTC. Encoded protein: CASSYTGTGPLGEQYF.

V and J are TRBV19 and TRBJ2-7, with 14 bases lining up with TRBD2. CDR3 length: 13 residues. Germline assignment: CDR1 LNHDA and CDR2 SQIVND (reference sequence). The V and J ends lost 8 bases and 6 bases, in that order; junction bases with no gene match: 3. The DNA for the CDR3 is TGTGCCAGTGGGACTAGCGGGAGTAGCGAGCAGTACTTC. Translating gives CASGTSGSSEQYF.

This rearrangement joins TRBV7-2 to TRBJ2-7, with a possible D match to TRBD1 (6 bases). The CDR3 runs to 11 residues. Trimming removed 1 base at V and 9 bases at J, with 7 bases between. Germline CDR1 reads SGHTA; CDR2 reads FQGNSA. CDR3 coding DNA: TGTGCCAGCAGCTTAGGAGGGGGGCAGTACTTC. The encoded protein is CASSLGGGQYF.

The CDR3 DNA sequence: TGTGCCAGCAGCTTAGCGGGGACTCCCCAGAGAGGGTTTTTT. Protein sequence: CASSLAGTPQRGFF. J is TRBJ2-2 and V is TRBV7-8, with D maybe TRBD2 (6 bases). The length of the CDR3 is 14 residues. Between the trimmed V and J ends, which lost 0 bases and 16 bases, there was a span of 18 bases. Per the germline V gene, CDR1 is SGHVS and CDR2 is FQNEAQ. Based on the CDR3 plus reference TRBV7-8 and TRBJ2-2, the full variable domain is GAGVSQSPRYKVAKRGQDVALRCDPISGHVSLFWYQQALGQGPEFLTYFQNEAQLDKSGLPSDRFFAERPEGSVSTLKIQRTQQEDSAVYLCASSLAGTPQRGFFGEGSRLTVL.

The rearrangement links TRBV5-4 to TRBJ2-2; 11 bases map to TRBD2. The trim removed 9 bases at V and 1 base at J, leaving 5 bases unmatched. The CDR3 spans 15 residues. The germline V gene encodes CDR1 SGHNT and CDR2 YYREEE (reference sequence). For the CDR3, the DNA is TGTGCCATAAAAGGGACTAGCGGGAACACCGGGGAGCTGTTTTTT. It translates to CAIKGTSGNTGELFF.